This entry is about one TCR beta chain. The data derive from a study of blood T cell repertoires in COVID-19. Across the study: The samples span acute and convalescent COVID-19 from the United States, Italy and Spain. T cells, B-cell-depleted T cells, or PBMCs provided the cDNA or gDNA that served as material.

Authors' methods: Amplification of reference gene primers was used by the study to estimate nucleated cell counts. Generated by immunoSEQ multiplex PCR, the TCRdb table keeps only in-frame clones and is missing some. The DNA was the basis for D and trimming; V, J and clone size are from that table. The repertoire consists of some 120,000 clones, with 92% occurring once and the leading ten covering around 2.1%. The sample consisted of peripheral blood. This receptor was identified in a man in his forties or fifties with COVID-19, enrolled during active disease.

In DNA form, the CDR3 reads TGTGCCAGCAGTTACTCCCATGGGCAGGCTAACTATGGCTACACCTTC. This gives the protein CASSYSHGQANYGYTF. The genes are TRBV6-5 and TRBJ1-2; D not resolved. CDR1 is MNHEY, CDR2 SVGAGI, per germline. The CDR3 extends over 16 amino acids. V gave up 0 bases and J gave up 0 bases, with 11 bases separating them.